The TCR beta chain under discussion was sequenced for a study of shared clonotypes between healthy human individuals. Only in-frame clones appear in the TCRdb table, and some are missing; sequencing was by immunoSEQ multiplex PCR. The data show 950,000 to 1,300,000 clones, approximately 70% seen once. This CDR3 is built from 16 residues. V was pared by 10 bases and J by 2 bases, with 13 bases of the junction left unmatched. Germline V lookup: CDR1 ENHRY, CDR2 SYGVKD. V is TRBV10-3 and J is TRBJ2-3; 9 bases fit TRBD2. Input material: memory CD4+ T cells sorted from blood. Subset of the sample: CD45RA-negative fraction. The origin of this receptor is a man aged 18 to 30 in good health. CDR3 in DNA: TGTGCCACGGCCAGGGCGGGGGGGCTCCTCACAGATACGCAGTATTTT. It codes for CATARAGGLLTDTQYF.